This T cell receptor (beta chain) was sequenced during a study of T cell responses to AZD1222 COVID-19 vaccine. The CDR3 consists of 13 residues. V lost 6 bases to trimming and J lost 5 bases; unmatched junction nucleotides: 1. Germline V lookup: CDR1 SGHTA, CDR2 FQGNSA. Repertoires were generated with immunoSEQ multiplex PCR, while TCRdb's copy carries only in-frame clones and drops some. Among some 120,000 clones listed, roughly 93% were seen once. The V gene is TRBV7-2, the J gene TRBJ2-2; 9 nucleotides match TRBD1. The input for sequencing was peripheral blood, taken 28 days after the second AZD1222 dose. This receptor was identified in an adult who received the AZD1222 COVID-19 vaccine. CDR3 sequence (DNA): TGTGCCAGCAGTGGACAGGGGACCGGGGAGCTGTTTTTT. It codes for CASSGQGTGELFF.